This T cell receptor beta chain was recovered during a study of T cells after yellow fever vaccination. This clonotype was counted many times. Its antigen remains unidentified. TCRdb reanalysed the 5' RACE reads using MiXCR and keeps one entry per CDR3 protein. The data show roughly 74,000 distinct CDR3 sequences, approximately 6.9% seen once. V was clipped by 5 bases and J by 10 bases, with 20 bases between them. The V gene's germline CDR1 is SEHNR and CDR2 FQNEAQ (reference sequence). This CDR3 has 15 residues. The study's findings and limits: Overall, a small share of clonotypes was seen in both CD4 and CD8 compartments. Most clones from primary vaccination were detected again post-booster (96% CD4, around 90% CD8).

The sequencing used CD8+ T cells sorted from PBMCs, collected 5 days after the first yellow fever vaccination. V gene TRBV7-9 combines with J gene TRBJ2-2, with D possibly being TRBD1 (6 bases). The source is a man aged 18 to 35 who received the YFV17D yellow fever vaccine. The CDR3 DNA follows: TGTGCCAGCAGCCAAAACGTAGAAACAGGGAAGGAGCTGTTTTTT. Residues: CASSQNVETGKELFF.